The following is a T cell receptor (beta chain) sequence with its context. Its target is not known. The sample belongs to a study of graft-versus-host responses after intestinal transplantation. Study in general: Induction with anti-thymocyte globulin, then tacrolimus and steroids for around three years, was given to all recipients.

Study results and caveats: Where graft-donor T cell macrochimerism was present, patients had high graft-versus-host to host-versus-graft clonal ratios in allografts. Recipient marrow contained GvH clones, some of which appeared first in ileum or blood.

TCRdb keeps only in-frame clones here, not all; method: immunoSEQ multiplex PCR. This sample has approximately 89,000 clones, with over 75% found just once. V was clipped by 3 bases and J by 0 bases, with 13 bases between them. The CDR3 consists of 16 residues. The V gene's germline CDR1 is SGHRS and CDR2 YFSETQ. This chain joins TRBV5-1 and TRBJ1-3, with D perhaps TRBD1 (6 bases). The TCR comes from a human patient who received an intestinal transplant, so some T cells may come from the graft donor. The source was PBMCs, collected around 68 weeks after intestinal transplant. The CDR3 DNA is TGCGCCAGCAGCTACGTTACAGGGTCCTCTGGAAACACCATATATTTT. Its protein product is CASSYVTGSSGNTIYF.